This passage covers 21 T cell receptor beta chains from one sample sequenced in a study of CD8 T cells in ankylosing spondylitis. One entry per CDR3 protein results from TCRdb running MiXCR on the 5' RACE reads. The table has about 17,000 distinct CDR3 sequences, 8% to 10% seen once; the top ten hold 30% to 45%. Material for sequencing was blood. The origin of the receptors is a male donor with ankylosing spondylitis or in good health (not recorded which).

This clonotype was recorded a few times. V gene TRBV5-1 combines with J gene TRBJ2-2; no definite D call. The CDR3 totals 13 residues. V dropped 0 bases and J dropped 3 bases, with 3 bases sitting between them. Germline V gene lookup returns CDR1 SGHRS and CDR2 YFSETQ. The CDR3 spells CASSLVYTGELFF. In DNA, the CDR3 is TGCGCCAGCAGCTTGGTTTACACCGGGGAGCTGTTTTTT.

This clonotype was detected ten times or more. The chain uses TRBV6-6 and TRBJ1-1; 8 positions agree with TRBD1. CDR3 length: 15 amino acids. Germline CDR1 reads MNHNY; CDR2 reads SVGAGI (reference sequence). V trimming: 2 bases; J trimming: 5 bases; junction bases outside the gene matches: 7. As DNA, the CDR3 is TGTGCCAGCAGTTACGCCAGGGGGCGCGGGACTGAAGCTTTCTTT. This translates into CASSYARGRGTEAFF.

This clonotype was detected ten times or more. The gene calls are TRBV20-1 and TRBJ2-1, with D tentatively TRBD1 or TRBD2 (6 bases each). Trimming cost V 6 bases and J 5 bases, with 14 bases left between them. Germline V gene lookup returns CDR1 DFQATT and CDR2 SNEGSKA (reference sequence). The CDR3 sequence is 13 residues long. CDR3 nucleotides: TGCAGTGCGGGGGGCCCAGCAAACAATGAGCAGTTCTTC. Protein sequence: CSAGGPANNEQFF.

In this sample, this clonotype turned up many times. CDR3 in DNA: TGCAGTGCTACCCCCTGGACTAGCGGACAAGAGACCCAGTACTTC. Amino acids: CSATPWTSGQETQYF. The V and J genes are TRBV20-1 and TRBJ2-5; 10 nucleotides agree with TRBD2. This CDR3 spans 15 amino acids. Unmatched junction bases numbered 7, after V lost 4 bases and J lost 2 bases. The germline CDR1 and CDR2 sequences are DFQATT and SNEGSKA (reference sequence).

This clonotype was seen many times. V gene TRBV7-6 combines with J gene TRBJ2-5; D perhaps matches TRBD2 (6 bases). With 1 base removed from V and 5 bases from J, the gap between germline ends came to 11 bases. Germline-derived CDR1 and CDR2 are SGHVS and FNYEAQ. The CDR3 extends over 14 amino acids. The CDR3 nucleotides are TGTGCCAGCAGCTTAGAGGAGGGGAGGGAGACCCAGTACTTC. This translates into CASSLEEGRETQYF.

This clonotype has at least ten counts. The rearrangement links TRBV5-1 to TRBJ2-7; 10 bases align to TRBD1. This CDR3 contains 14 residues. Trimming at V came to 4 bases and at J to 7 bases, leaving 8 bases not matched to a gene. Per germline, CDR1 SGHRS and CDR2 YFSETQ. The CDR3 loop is CASSKGTGAGEQYF. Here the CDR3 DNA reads TGCGCCAGCAGCAAGGGGACAGGGGCTGGAGAGCAGTACTTC.

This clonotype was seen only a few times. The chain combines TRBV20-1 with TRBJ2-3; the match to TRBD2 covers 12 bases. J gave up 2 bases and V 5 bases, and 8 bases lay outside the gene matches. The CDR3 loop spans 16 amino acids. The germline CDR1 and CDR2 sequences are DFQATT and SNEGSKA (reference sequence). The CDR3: CSACPRTSGTTDTQYF. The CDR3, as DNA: TGCAGTGCTTGCCCAAGGACTAGCGGGACCACAGATACGCAGTATTTT.

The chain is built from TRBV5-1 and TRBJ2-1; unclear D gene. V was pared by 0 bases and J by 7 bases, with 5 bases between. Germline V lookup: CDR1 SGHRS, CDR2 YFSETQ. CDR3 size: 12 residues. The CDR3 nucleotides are TGCGCCAGCAGCTTGGGTGTAAATGAGCAGTTCTTC. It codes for CASSLGVNEQFF.

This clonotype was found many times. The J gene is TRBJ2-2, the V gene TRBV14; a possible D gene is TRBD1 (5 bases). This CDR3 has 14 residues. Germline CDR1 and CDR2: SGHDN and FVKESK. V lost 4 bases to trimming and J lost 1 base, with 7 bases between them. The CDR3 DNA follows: TGTGCCAGCAGCCCAGGGCGGAACACCGGGGAGCTGTTTTTT. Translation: CASSPGRNTGELFF.

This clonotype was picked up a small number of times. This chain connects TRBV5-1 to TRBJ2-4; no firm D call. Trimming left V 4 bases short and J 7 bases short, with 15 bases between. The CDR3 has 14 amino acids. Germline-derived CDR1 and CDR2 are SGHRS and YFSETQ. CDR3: CASSHGSADNIQYF. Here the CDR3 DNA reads TGCGCCAGCAGCCATGGCAGCGCGGACAACATTCAGTACTTC. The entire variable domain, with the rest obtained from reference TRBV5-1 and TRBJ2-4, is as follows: KAGVTQTPRYLIKTRGQQVTLSCSPISGHRSVSWYQQTPGQGLQFLFEYFSETQRNKGNFPGRFSGRQFSNSRSEMNVSTLELGDSALYLCASSHGSADNIQYFGAGTRLSVL.

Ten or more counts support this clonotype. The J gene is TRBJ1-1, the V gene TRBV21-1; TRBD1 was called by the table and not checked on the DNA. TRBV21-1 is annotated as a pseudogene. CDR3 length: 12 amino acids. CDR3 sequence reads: CASIPFPTEAFF. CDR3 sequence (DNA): TGTGCCAGCATCCCCTTCCCGACTGAAGCTTTCTTT.

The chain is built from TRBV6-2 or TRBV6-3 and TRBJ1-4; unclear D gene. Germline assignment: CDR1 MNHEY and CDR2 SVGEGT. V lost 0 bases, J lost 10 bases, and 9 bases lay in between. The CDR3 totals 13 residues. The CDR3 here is CASSYSTAGKLFF. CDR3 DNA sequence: TGTGCCAGCAGTTACTCGACGGCGGGAAAACTGTTTTTT.

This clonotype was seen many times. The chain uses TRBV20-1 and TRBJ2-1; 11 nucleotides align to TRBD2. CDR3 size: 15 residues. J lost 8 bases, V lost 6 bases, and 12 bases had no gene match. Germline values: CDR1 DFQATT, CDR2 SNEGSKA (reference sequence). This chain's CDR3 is CSASPLAGVRDEQFF. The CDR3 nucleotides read TGCAGTGCCAGCCCACTAGCGGGAGTTAGGGATGAGCAGTTCTTC.

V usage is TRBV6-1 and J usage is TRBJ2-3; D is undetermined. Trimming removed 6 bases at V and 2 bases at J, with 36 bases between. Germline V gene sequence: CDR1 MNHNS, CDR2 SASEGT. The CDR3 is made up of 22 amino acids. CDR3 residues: CASRAPLWFSRPGETYTDTQYF. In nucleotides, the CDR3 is TGTGCCAGCAGGGCCCCCCTTTGGTTTTCGAGGCCTGGGGAAACTTACACAGATACGCAGTATTTT.

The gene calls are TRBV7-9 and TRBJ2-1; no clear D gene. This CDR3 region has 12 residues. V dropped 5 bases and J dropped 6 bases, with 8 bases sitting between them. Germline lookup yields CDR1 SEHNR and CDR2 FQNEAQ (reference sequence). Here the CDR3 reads CASSLGINEQFF. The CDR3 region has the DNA TGTGCCAGCAGCCTTGGGATCAATGAGCAGTTCTTC.

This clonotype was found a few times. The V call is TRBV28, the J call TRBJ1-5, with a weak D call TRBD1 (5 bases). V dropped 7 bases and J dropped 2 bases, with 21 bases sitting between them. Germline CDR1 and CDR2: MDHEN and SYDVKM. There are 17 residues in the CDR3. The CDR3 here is CASKLRVGQYRNQPQHF. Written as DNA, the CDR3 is TGTGCCAGCAAACTCAGGGTCGGCCAATATCGCAATCAGCCCCAGCATTTT.

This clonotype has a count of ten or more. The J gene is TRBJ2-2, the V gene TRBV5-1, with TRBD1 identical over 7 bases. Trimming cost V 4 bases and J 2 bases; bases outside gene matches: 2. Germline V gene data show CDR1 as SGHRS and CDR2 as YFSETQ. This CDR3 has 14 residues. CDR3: CASSGTANTGELFF. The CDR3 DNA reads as TGCGCCAGCAGCGGGACAGCAAACACCGGGGAGCTGTTTTTT.

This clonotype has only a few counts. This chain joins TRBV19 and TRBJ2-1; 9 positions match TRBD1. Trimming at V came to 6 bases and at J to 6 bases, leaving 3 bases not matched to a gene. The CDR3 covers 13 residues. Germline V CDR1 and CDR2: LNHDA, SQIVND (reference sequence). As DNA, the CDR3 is TGTGCCAGTAGGGACAGGGGAGGCAATGAGCAGTTCTTC. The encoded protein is CASRDRGGNEQFF.

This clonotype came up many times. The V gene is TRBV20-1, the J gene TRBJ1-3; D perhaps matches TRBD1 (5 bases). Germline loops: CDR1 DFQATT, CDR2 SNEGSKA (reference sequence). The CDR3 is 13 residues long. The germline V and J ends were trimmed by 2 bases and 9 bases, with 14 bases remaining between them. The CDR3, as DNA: TGCAGTGCTAGACTAGGGACCGGCCGCACCATATATTTT. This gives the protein CSARLGTGRTIYF.

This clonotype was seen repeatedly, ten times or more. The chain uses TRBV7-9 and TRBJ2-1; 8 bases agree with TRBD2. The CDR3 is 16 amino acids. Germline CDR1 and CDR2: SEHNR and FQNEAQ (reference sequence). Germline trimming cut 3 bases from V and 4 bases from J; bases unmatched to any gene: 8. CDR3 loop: CASSLDAGGSYNEQFF. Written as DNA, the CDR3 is TGTGCCAGCAGCTTGGACGCGGGGGGCTCTTACAATGAGCAGTTCTTC.

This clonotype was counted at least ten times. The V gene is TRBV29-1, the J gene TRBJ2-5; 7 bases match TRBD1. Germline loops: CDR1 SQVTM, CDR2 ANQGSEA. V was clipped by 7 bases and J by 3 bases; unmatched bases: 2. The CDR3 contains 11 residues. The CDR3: CSADREETQYF. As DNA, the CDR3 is TGCAGCGCTGACAGGGAAGAGACCCAGTACTTC.